The 11 T cell receptor beta chains in this list originate from one sample, sequenced in a study of technical replicates of blood from a handful of donors. The assay was immunoSEQ multiplex PCR, and TCRdb's table has in-frame clones only and misses some. The sample consists of about 14,000 clones, 65% to 85% of them appearing once. Material for sequencing was PBMCs. Every receptor here comes from a human donor in good health.

This clone was picked up one time. This chain uses TRBV7-2 with TRBJ2-1; no clear D gene. Trimming took 0 bases from V and 5 from J, leaving 5 bases between them. The germline CDR1 and CDR2 sequences are SGHTA and FQGNSA. The CDR3 spans 13 residues. As DNA, the CDR3 is TGTGCCAGCAGCTTAGCCAGGAACAATGAGCAGTTCTTC. Amino acids: CASSLARNNEQFF.

The chain links TRBV4-2 to TRBJ2-3; 13 bases agree with TRBD2. There are 17 residues in the CDR3. Germline loops: CDR1 LGHNA, CDR2 YNFKEQ. The J segment lost 3 bases and the V segment lost 0 bases, leaving 3 bases of the junction unmatched. The CDR3 sequence: CASSQDTSGRATDTQYF. The DNA of the CDR3 is TGTGCCAGCAGCCAAGACACTAGCGGGAGGGCGACAGATACGCAGTATTTT.

The chain uses TRBV14 and TRBJ2-1; TRBD2 aligns across 10 bases. CDR1 is SGHDN and CDR2 is FVKESK in the germline V gene. Trimming cost V 2 bases and J 3 bases; bases outside gene matches: 4. CDR3 length: 16 amino acids. The CDR3, as DNA: TGTGCCAGCAGCCAATTTGGACTAGCGGACTACAATGAGCAGTTCTTC. Amino acids: CASSQFGLADYNEQFF.

The chain uses TRBV14 and TRBJ2-1; D gene ambiguous. The CDR3 loop spans 11 amino acids. V lost 1 base, J lost 10 bases, and 5 bases lay in between. Germline V gene sequence: CDR1 SGHDN, CDR2 FVKESK. This CDR3 reads CASSQVREQFF. CDR3 in DNA: TGTGCCAGCAGCCAAGTCAGGGAGCAGTTCTTC.

V usage is TRBV6-6 and J usage is TRBJ2-3; 11 positions agree with TRBD2. The CDR3 is 14 amino acids. V shed 10 bases and J 2 bases; nucleotides not matched to a gene: 5. From germline, CDR1 is MNHNY and CDR2 SVGAGI (reference sequence). The CDR3: CATTGLAVTDTQYF. CDR3 nucleotides: TGTGCCACAACGGGACTAGCGGTCACAGATACGCAGTATTTT.

V and J are TRBV2 and TRBJ1-1; 7 nucleotides match TRBD1. CDR3 length: 15 residues. Trimming removed 4 bases from V and 4 bases from J; junction bases left unmatched: 9. In germline, CDR1 is SNHLY, CDR2 FYNNEI. The chain's CDR3 is CASSAGTVWGTEAFF. For the CDR3, the DNA is TGTGCCAGCAGTGCCGGGACAGTCTGGGGCACTGAAGCTTTCTTT.

This clone was counted once. J is TRBJ1-1 and V is TRBV18, with 11 nucleotides matching TRBD1. CDR1 and CDR2 from the germline V gene are KGHSH and LQKENI. This CDR3 has 18 residues. The V gene end was trimmed by 3 bases and the J gene end by 1 base; junction bases not matched to a gene: 10. This CDR3 is CASSPRGGQGASNTEAFF. The CDR3 coding sequence is TGTGCCAGCTCACCCCGAGGTGGACAGGGGGCTTCGAACACTGAAGCTTTCTTT.

The chain carries TRBV5-4 and TRBJ2-7, with D perhaps TRBD1 (7 bases). The CDR3 contains 15 residues. Germline loops: CDR1 SGHNT, CDR2 YYREEE (reference sequence). V was clipped by 2 bases and J by 6 bases, with 18 bases between them. CDR3 in amino acids: CASSFGPQGGSEQYF. Written as DNA, the CDR3 is TGTGCCAGCAGCTTTGGGCCCCAGGGGGGAAGCGAGCAGTACTTC.

The chain has TRBV18 and TRBJ2-3, with 11 bases aligning to TRBD1. This CDR3 contains 14 residues. Unmatched junction bases numbered 2, after V lost 3 bases and J lost 6 bases. CDR1 is KGHSH, CDR2 LQKENI, per germline. The CDR3 DNA sequence: TGTGCCAGCTCACCGGGACAGGGGGGCGATACGCAGTATTTT. Its protein product is CASSPGQGGDTQYF. The variable domain in full, completed from reference TRBV18 and TRBJ2-3, reads NAGVMQNPRHLVRRRGQEARLRCSPMKGHSHVYWYRQLPEEGLKFMVYLQKENIIDESGMPKERFSAEFPKEGPSILRIQQVVRGDSAAYFCASSPGQGGDTQYFGPGTRLTVL.

The chain carries TRBV18 and TRBJ2-3, with D possibly TRBD1 on 6 matching bases. The CDR3 runs 14 residues. The germline gives CDR1 KGHSH, CDR2 LQKENI. V was cut by 1 base and J by 9 bases, with 14 bases left in between. DNA for the CDR3: TGTGCCAGCTCACCACGTGGTGGGCAGGGGACGCAGTATTTT. Protein: CASSPRGGQGTQYF.

This clone turned up a few times. The gene calls are TRBV6-1 and TRBJ2-2; no reliable D call. The V and J ends lost 4 bases and 0 bases respectively, with 6 bases between them. The CDR3 runs 14 residues. The germline CDR1 and CDR2 sequences are MNHNS and SASEGT. The CDR3 nucleotides are TGTGCCAGCAGTGGACTCTCGAACACCGGGGAGCTGTTTTTT. It codes for CASSGLSNTGELFF.